The rows below give T cell receptor beta chains drawn from one sample of a study of cytomegalovirus exposure and HLA in healthy donors. Produced via immunoSEQ multiplex PCR; TCRdb's table is partial and in-frame only. The data hold roughly 130,000 clones, with 88% observed a single time. Sequenced: PBMCs. Receptor source: a young man in good health and CMV-seronegative. The CDR3 runs from the conserved cysteine through the conserved F or W. The D gene is left open where the match is weak. Clone size is given for some rows only: seen once, a few or many times, or a class if the clone is expanded.

CDR3nt	CDR3aa	abundance	v_gene	len	d_gene	j_gene
TGTGCCATCAGTTTTAGCGGAGGCACCTACGAGCAGTACTTC	CAISFSGGTYEQYF	.	TRBV10-3	14	.	TRBJ2-7
TGTGCCATCAGTCCCGGGAGGGTCCCCACAACTAATGAAAAACTGTTTTTT	CAISPGRVPTTNEKLFF	.	TRBV10-3	17	.	TRBJ1-4
TGTGCCAGTAGTATGACGGGAGGGCGCACAGATACGCAGTATTTT	CASSMTGGRTDTQYF	.	TRBV19	15	TRBD2	TRBJ2-3
TGTGCCAGCTCGCCTCAGGGGGCAGATCAGCCCCAGCATTTT	CASSPQGADQPQHF	few	TRBV18	14	TRBD1	TRBJ1-5
TGTGCCAGCAGACAGGGTTATAGCAATCAGCCCCAGCATTTT	CASRQGYSNQPQHF	once	TRBV2	14	.	TRBJ1-5
TGCGCCAGCAGCCCGGGGGATGCCAAAAACATTCAGTACTTC	CASSPGDAKNIQYF	.	TRBV5-1	14	.	TRBJ2-4
TGTGCCAGCATCCCAGGGGACCTCACAGATACGCAGTATTTT	CASIPGDLTDTQYF	.	TRBV2	14	.	TRBJ2-3
TGTGCCAGCAGTTACGAGGGGGCAAGCACAGATACGCAGTATTTT	CASSYEGASTDTQYF	.	TRBV6-5	15	TRBD1	TRBJ2-3
TGCGCCAGCAGCCAAGGGACAGGGGGGGATAGCAATCAGCCCCAGCATTTT	CASSQGTGGDSNQPQHF	.	TRBV4-3	17	TRBD1	TRBJ1-5
TGTGCCAGCAGTGAGGCAGGGGATGGGAGAAAACTGTTTTTT	CASSEAGDGRKLFF	.	TRBV2	14	.	TRBJ1-4
TGTGCCAGCAGTTACACTAGCGGGAGTTCATCCGAGCAGTACTTC	CASSYTSGSSSEQYF	.	TRBV6-6	15	TRBD2	TRBJ2-7
TGTGCCAGCAGCTTAGTCGGGGGGATGAACACTGAAGCTTTCTTT	CASSLVGGMNTEAFF	.	TRBV7-6	15	.	TRBJ1-1
TGTGCCAGCAGTCTCGACAGGGGACGGGAAAAACTGTTTTTT	CASSLDRGREKLFF	.	TRBV7-9	14	TRBD1	TRBJ1-4